These T cell receptor beta chains were read from a single sample in a study of human CD4 T cells and Enterobacteriaceae. Here immunoSEQ multiplex PCR was the method, and the copy in TCRdb shows in-frame clones only, minus some. This sample yields about 25,000 clones, of which approximately 81% are seen a single time; approximately 0.9% belongs to the top ten. Sequenced: memory CD4+ T cells from blood. The receptors here all came from a human donor in good health. The CDR3 runs from the conserved cysteine through the conserved F or W. The order of the fields is V gene, clone size, J gene, D gene, CDR3 DNA, CDR3 protein. The D gene is left open where the match is weak. Clone size is shown for a subset of rows, as once, few, many or a class of expanded clone.

V gene: TRBV27; clone size: NA; J gene: TRBJ1-5; D gene: NA; CDR3 DNA: TGTGCCAGCAGCCCTCCGCCCCAGCATTTT; CDR3 protein: CASSPPPQHF
V gene: TRBV30; clone size: NA; J gene: TRBJ1-5; D gene: NA; CDR3 DNA: TGTGCCTGGGCGCTCCAGGGTAATCAGCCCCAGCATTTT; CDR3 protein: CAWALQGNQPQHF
V gene: TRBV19; clone size: NA; J gene: TRBJ1-1; D gene: TRBD1; CDR3 DNA: TGTGCCAGTAGTTTAGAACAGGGGAGCGCTGAAGCTTTCTTT; CDR3 protein: CASSLEQGSAEAFF
V gene: TRBV6-1; clone size: NA; J gene: TRBJ2-3; D gene: TRBD2; CDR3 DNA: TGTGCCAGCAGTGAAGCGCTAGCGGGAGGGGGTACGGCGGATACGCAGTATTTT; CDR3 protein: CASSEALAGGGTADTQYF
V gene: TRBV5-4; clone size: NA; J gene: TRBJ1-4; D gene: NA; CDR3 DNA: TGTGCCAGCAGCTTGCCAGGGGATGAAAAACTGTTTTTT; CDR3 protein: CASSLPGDEKLFF
V gene: TRBV19; clone size: NA; J gene: TRBJ2-2; D gene: TRBD2; CDR3 DNA: TGTGCCAGCCGGCGGGGGCTAGCGGGAGGAAGGGGCACCGGGGAGCTGTTTTTT; CDR3 protein: CASRRGLAGGRGTGELFF
V gene: TRBV7-9; clone size: few; J gene: TRBJ1-3; D gene: NA; CDR3 DNA: TGTGCCAGCAGCTTCCGTGGGGTTTGGAACACCATATATTTT; CDR3 protein: CASSFRGVWNTIYF
V gene: TRBV19; clone size: NA; J gene: TRBJ2-5; D gene: NA; CDR3 DNA: TGTGCCAGTAGTAACAGGGTCGGAGAGACCCAGTACTTC; CDR3 protein: CASSNRVGETQYF
V gene: TRBV5-5; clone size: once; J gene: TRBJ2-1; D gene: TRBD2; CDR3 DNA: TGTGCCAGCAGCGCCAGTACATCTCTAGCGGGTGAGCAGTTCTTC; CDR3 protein: CASSASTSLAGEQFF
V gene: TRBV7-8; clone size: NA; J gene: TRBJ2-2; D gene: TRBD1; CDR3 DNA: TGTGCCAGCAGCTTAAGTTGGGACAGGGGGACCGGGGAGCTGTTTTTT; CDR3 protein: CASSLSWDRGTGELFF
V gene: TRBV30; clone size: NA; J gene: TRBJ1-2; D gene: NA; CDR3 DNA: TGTGCCTGGAGTGGCCGGGTGGGGGGCTACACCTTC; CDR3 protein: CAWSGRVGGYTF
V gene: TRBV2; clone size: NA; J gene: TRBJ1-1; D gene: NA; CDR3 DNA: TGTGCCAGCCCCGGGAGTGAGACTGAAGCTTTCTTT; CDR3 protein: CASPGSETEAFF
V gene: TRBV7-9; clone size: NA; J gene: TRBJ1-6; D gene: TRBD1; CDR3 DNA: TGTGCCAGCAGCTTCGGACAGGGAAATTCACCCCTCCACTTT; CDR3 protein: CASSFGQGNSPLHF
V gene: TRBV5-1; clone size: NA; J gene: TRBJ2-1; D gene: NA; CDR3 DNA: TGCGCCAGCAGCCCCCTTCCCCGGTCCTACAATGAGCAGTTCTTC; CDR3 protein: CASSPLPRSYNEQFF
V gene: TRBV18; clone size: NA; J gene: TRBJ2-3; D gene: NA; CDR3 DNA: TGTGCCAGCTCACCGACCCTGGGGGATACGCAGTATTTT; CDR3 protein: CASSPTLGDTQYF
V gene: TRBV11-3; clone size: NA; J gene: TRBJ2-1; D gene: NA; CDR3 DNA: TGTGCCAGCAGCTTAGTGGGCGGGACGTCCTACAATGAGCAGTTCTTC; CDR3 protein: CASSLVGGTSYNEQFF
V gene: TRBV5-4; clone size: few; J gene: TRBJ2-1; D gene: TRBD2; CDR3 DNA: TGTGCCAGCAGCCCCGGCGGGAGCTCCTACAATGAGCAGTTCTTC; CDR3 protein: CASSPGGSSYNEQFF
V gene: TRBV11-1; clone size: NA; J gene: TRBJ2-3; D gene: TRBD1; CDR3 DNA: TGTGCCAGCAGCTTAGCGCCTCAGGGGGCCGGCACAGATACGCAGTATTTT; CDR3 protein: CASSLAPQGAGTDTQYF
V gene: TRBV5-1; clone size: once; J gene: TRBJ2-1; D gene: NA; CDR3 DNA: TGCGCCAGCGCGTGGGGGGAAACCTACAATGAGCAGTTCTTC; CDR3 protein: CASAWGETYNEQFF
V gene: TRBV15; clone size: NA; J gene: TRBJ2-2; D gene: TRBD2; CDR3 DNA: TGTGCCACCAGCAGAGGCCGTGGGACTAGCCCGAACACCGGGGAGCTGTTTTTT; CDR3 protein: CATSRGRGTSPNTGELFF
V gene: TRBV6-5; clone size: few; J gene: TRBJ1-5; D gene: NA; CDR3 DNA: TGTGCCACCAAAGCTGGGGGAGGCAATCAGCCCCAGCATTTT; CDR3 protein: CATKAGGGNQPQHF
V gene: TRBV5-1; clone size: once; J gene: TRBJ2-3; D gene: TRBD2; CDR3 DNA: TGCGCCAGCAGCTTGGTTGGTAGCGGGAGCCGAGATACGCAGTATTTT; CDR3 protein: CASSLVGSGSRDTQYF
V gene: TRBV4-1; clone size: NA; J gene: TRBJ2-3; D gene: TRBD2; CDR3 DNA: TGCGCCAGCAGCCAACTTCGACTGACTAGCGAAGGAGATACGCAGTATTTT; CDR3 protein: CASSQLRLTSEGDTQYF
V gene: TRBV6-1; clone size: NA; J gene: TRBJ2-2; D gene: NA; CDR3 DNA: TGTGCCAGCAGTGAGTCGGGAGCTTACACCGGGGAGCTGTTTTTT; CDR3 protein: CASSESGAYTGELFF
V gene: TRBV5-1; clone size: NA; J gene: TRBJ2-5; D gene: NA; CDR3 DNA: TGCGCCAGCAGCTTTTCGAGGGACTCGGAGACCCAGTACTTC; CDR3 protein: CASSFSRDSETQYF
V gene: TRBV6-1; clone size: few; J gene: TRBJ1-6; D gene: NA; CDR3 DNA: TGTGCCAGCAGTGACCTTGTCGGATTTCTTAGTTCACCCCTCCACTTT; CDR3 protein: CASSDLVGFLSSPLHF
V gene: TRBV15; clone size: NA; J gene: TRBJ2-7; D gene: NA; CDR3 DNA: TGTGCCACCAGCAGAGGACGACTGCTTTCCTACGAGCAGTACTTC; CDR3 protein: CATSRGRLLSYEQYF
V gene: TRBV18; clone size: NA; J gene: TRBJ1-1; D gene: TRBD1; CDR3 DNA: TGTGCCAGCTCACCCGGGACAGGGTCATCTGAAGCTTTCTTT; CDR3 protein: CASSPGTGSSEAFF
V gene: TRBV6-5; clone size: NA; J gene: TRBJ1-2; D gene: TRBD1; CDR3 DNA: TGTGCCAGCAGTCGAGGACAGGGTTATGGCTACACCTTC; CDR3 protein: CASSRGQGYGYTF
V gene: TRBV6-5; clone size: NA; J gene: TRBJ1-1; D gene: NA; CDR3 DNA: TGTGCCAGCAGTTATCGAATCGCACTGTTT; CDR3 protein: CASSYRIALF
V gene: TRBV7-2; clone size: medium-sized; J gene: TRBJ1-6; D gene: NA; CDR3 DNA: TGTGCCAGCAGCGCATACGGGTCACCCCTCCACTTT; CDR3 protein: CASSAYGSPLHF
V gene: TRBV7-2; clone size: NA; J gene: TRBJ2-1; D gene: NA; CDR3 DNA: TGTGCCAGCAGCTTAGTCCGGGAGACTGAGCAGTTCTTC; CDR3 protein: CASSLVRETEQFF
V gene: TRBV27; clone size: NA; J gene: TRBJ2-5; D gene: TRBD2; CDR3 DNA: TGTGCCAGCCAGGGGTATCCTAGCGGGGGCCAAGAGACCCAGTACTTC; CDR3 protein: CASQGYPSGGQETQYF
V gene: TRBV6-1; clone size: NA; J gene: TRBJ1-1; D gene: NA; CDR3 DNA: TGTGCCAGCCGACAGATGAACACTGAAGCTTTCTTT; CDR3 protein: CASRQMNTEAFF
V gene: TRBV6-6; clone size: NA; J gene: TRBJ1-6; D gene: NA; CDR3 DNA: TGTGCCAGCAGTTCGGTAGGGAGCAATTCACCCCTCCACTTT; CDR3 protein: CASSSVGSNSPLHF
V gene: TRBV27; clone size: NA; J gene: TRBJ1-4; D gene: NA; CDR3 DNA: TGTGCCAGCAGTTTACGGGCTTCAACTAATGAAAAACTGTTTTTT; CDR3 protein: CASSLRASTNEKLFF
V gene: TRBV2; clone size: NA; J gene: TRBJ1-3; D gene: NA; CDR3 DNA: TGTGCCAGCAGTGGAGGGACTCTGAGCTCTGGAAACACCATATATTTT; CDR3 protein: CASSGGTLSSGNTIYF
V gene: TRBV18; clone size: NA; J gene: TRBJ2-3; D gene: NA; CDR3 DNA: TGTGCCAGCTCCGACCAGAAAGATACGCAGTATTTT; CDR3 protein: CASSDQKDTQYF
V gene: TRBV7-8; clone size: few; J gene: TRBJ2-2; D gene: NA; CDR3 DNA: TGTGCCAGCAGCTTAGCGCCATTCTCGGAGCTGTTTTTT; CDR3 protein: CASSLAPFSELFF
V gene: TRBV19; clone size: NA; J gene: TRBJ1-5; D gene: NA; CDR3 DNA: TGTGCCAGTAGTATCTGGGGGCATCAGCCCCAGCATTTT; CDR3 protein: CASSIWGHQPQHF
V gene: TRBV5-1; clone size: NA; J gene: TRBJ2-6; D gene: TRBD1; CDR3 DNA: TGCGCCAGCAGCTCGACAGGGGTTGGGGCCAACGTCCTGACTTTC; CDR3 protein: CASSSTGVGANVLTF
V gene: TRBV11-1; clone size: NA; J gene: TRBJ2-1; D gene: TRBD2; CDR3 DNA: TGTGCCAGCAGCTTAGGACTAGCAAACAATGAGCAGTTCTTC; CDR3 protein: CASSLGLANNEQFF
V gene: TRBV2; clone size: once; J gene: TRBJ1-1; D gene: TRBD1; CDR3 DNA: TGTGCCAGCAGCCAACAGGGGCCCTGGAACACTGAAGCTTTCTTT; CDR3 protein: CASSQQGPWNTEAFF
V gene: TRBV11-2; clone size: few; J gene: TRBJ2-7; D gene: NA; CDR3 DNA: TGTGCCAGCAGGAGAGCAGGCAGGTTGACATCCTACGAGCAGTACTTC; CDR3 protein: CASRRAGRLTSYEQYF
V gene: TRBV18; clone size: NA; J gene: TRBJ2-2; D gene: NA; CDR3 DNA: TGTGCCAGCTCACCCGGAACACCCATGAACACCGGGGAGCTGTTTTTT; CDR3 protein: CASSPGTPMNTGELFF
V gene: TRBV6-1; clone size: NA; J gene: TRBJ1-3; D gene: NA; CDR3 DNA: TGTGCCAGCAGTGAGACTGGTCTTTCTGGAAACACCATATATTTT; CDR3 protein: CASSETGLSGNTIYF
V gene: TRBV5-1; clone size: NA; J gene: TRBJ2-1; D gene: TRBD2; CDR3 DNA: TGCGCCAGCAGCTTACCGCCCCTAGCGGGGATTAGTGAGCAGTTCTTC; CDR3 protein: CASSLPPLAGISEQFF
V gene: TRBV2; clone size: NA; J gene: TRBJ2-2; D gene: NA; CDR3 DNA: TGTGCCAGCAGTAGGGACTCCCCGAACACCGGGGAGCTGTTTTTT; CDR3 protein: CASSRDSPNTGELFF
V gene: TRBV28; clone size: once; J gene: TRBJ2-6; D gene: NA; CDR3 DNA: TGTGCCAGCAGTGTTCCTAGCTTGACACAAAGTCGGGCCAACGTCCTGACTTTC; CDR3 protein: CASSVPSLTQSRANVLTF
V gene: TRBV2; clone size: NA; J gene: TRBJ1-5; D gene: NA; CDR3 DNA: TGTGCCAGCAGTGAAGTCTATAGCAATCAGCCCCAGCATTTT; CDR3 protein: CASSEVYSNQPQHF
V gene: TRBV7-8; clone size: NA; J gene: TRBJ1-1; D gene: NA; CDR3 DNA: TGTGCCAGCAGGATCGCCTCGGGTGGTCACACTGAAGCTTTCTTT; CDR3 protein: CASRIASGGHTEAFF
V gene: TRBV29-1; clone size: NA; J gene: TRBJ2-5; D gene: NA; CDR3 DNA: TGCAGCGTTGATGGGCGTCAGAAGACCCAGTACTTC; CDR3 protein: CSVDGRQKTQYF
V gene: TRBV19; clone size: NA; J gene: TRBJ1-1; D gene: NA; CDR3 DNA: TGTGCCAGTAGTATCATGGACCGGTCTGAAGCTTTCTTT; CDR3 protein: CASSIMDRSEAFF
V gene: TRBV18; clone size: NA; J gene: TRBJ2-5; D gene: NA; CDR3 DNA: TGTGCCAGCTCACCTTCGACTGAGCCCGTGACCCAGTACTTC; CDR3 protein: CASSPSTEPVTQYF